This TCR beta chain was recorded in a study of T cells in Graves' hyperthyroidism and ophthalmopathy. Study-level points and caveats: The blood repertoire included most of the expanded thyroid clonotypes above 0.001.

Germline trimming cut 4 bases from V and 9 bases from J; bases unmatched to any gene: 10. The CDR3 extends over 15 amino acids. Germline V gives CDR1 GTSNPN, CDR2 SVGIG (reference sequence). This clonotype was seen many times. Its target is unknown. Amplification of TCR beta CDR3 regions used RNA as the template. First-round RT-PCR targeting the TCR CDR3 was performed with the HTBI primer set. TCRdb re-called the multiplex PCR reads through MiXCR, storing one row per CDR3 protein. This sample has about 480,000 distinct CDR3 sequences, with around 15% found just once. Specimen: blood. V is TRBV30 and J is TRBJ2-1; 12 bases fit TRBD2. This clonotype originated in a woman younger than 35 with Graves' hyperthyroidism. CDR3 DNA sequence: TGTGCCTGGACCCCCCGGGCTAGCGGGAGGGGTGAGCAGTTCTTC. It codes for CAWTPRASGRGEQFF.